This TCR beta chain was identified during a study of cytomegalovirus exposure and HLA in healthy donors. Turning to the study itself: Falling in the Caucasian-associated ancestry cluster were 81% of approximately 400 genotyped donors. General study results and limits: In vitro experiments confirmed that a few CMV-associated chains were specific for CMV antigens.

Trimming at V came to 6 bases and at J to 7 bases, leaving 8 bases not matched to a gene. CDR3 length: 15 residues. Germline-derived CDR1 and CDR2 are SNHLY and FYNNEI. PCR employed 60 Vbeta and 13 Jbeta primers. Sequenced by immunoSEQ multiplex PCR; TCRdb stores in-frame clones only, minus some. The sample records 150,000 to 180,000 clones, over 65% being singletons. Remarks on this clone: Antigen unknown.

The gene calls are TRBV2 and TRBJ1-4; 10 bases line up with TRBD1. The receptor was isolated from a man aged 30 to 39 in good health and CMV-seronegative. The specimen was PBMCs. The CDR3 protein is CASSQDRGKREKLFF. CDR3 in DNA: TGTGCCAGCAGCCAGGACAGGGGGAAGCGTGAAAAACTGTTTTTT.